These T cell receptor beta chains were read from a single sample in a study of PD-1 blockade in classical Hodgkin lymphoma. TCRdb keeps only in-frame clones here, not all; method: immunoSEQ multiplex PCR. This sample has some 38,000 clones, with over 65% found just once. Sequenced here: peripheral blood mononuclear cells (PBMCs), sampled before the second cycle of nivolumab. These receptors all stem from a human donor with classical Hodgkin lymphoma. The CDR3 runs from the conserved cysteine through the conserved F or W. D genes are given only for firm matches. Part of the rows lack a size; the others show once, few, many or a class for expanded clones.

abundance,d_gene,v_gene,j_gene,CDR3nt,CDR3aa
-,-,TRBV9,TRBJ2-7,TGTGCCAGCAGCTCGAACCCCGGGAGTGAGGGCGAGCAGTACTTC,CASSSNPGSEGEQYF
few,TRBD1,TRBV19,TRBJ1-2,TGTGCCAGTTCATCCGGGACAGGGGTCCCCCACTATGGCTACACCTTC,CASSSGTGVPHYGYTF
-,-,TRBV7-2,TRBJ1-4,TGTGCCAGCAGCTTAGGTCGGACGGCTTTCACGACAACTAATGAAAAACTGTTTTTT,CASSLGRTAFTTTNEKLFF
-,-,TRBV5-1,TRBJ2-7,TGCGCCAGCACAGGGACCGACTACGAGCAGTACTTC,CASTGTDYEQYF
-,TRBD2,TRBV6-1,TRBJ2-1,TGTGCCAGCAGTGAATCGCTAGCGGGGGCCCAAACCTACAATGAGCAGTTCTTC,CASSESLAGAQTYNEQFF
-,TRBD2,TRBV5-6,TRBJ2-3,TGTGCCAGCAGCTTGGTTAGCGGGGGGGCCGCAGATACGCAGTATTTT,CASSLVSGGAADTQYF
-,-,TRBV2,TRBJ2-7,TGTGCCAGCAGAGAGCGGAGATCGACCTACGAGCAGTACTTC,CASRERRSTYEQYF
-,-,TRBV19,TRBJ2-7,TGTGCCAGTCGAAGGAATGGGGAGTCCTACGAGCAGTACTTC,CASRRNGESYEQYF
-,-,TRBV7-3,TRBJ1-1,TGTGCCAGCAGCTTACAGGGTGCCACTGAAGCTTTCTTT,CASSLQGATEAFF
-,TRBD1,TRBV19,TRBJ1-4,TGTGCCAGTAGTATAGATTGGAACCATTTGACAGGGCAAGGTGATGAAAAACTGTTTTTT,CASSIDWNHLTGQGDEKLFF
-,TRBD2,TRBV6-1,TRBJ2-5,TGTGCCAGCAGTGAAGCTCTAGCGGGGTTCCAAGAGACCCAGTACTTC,CASSEALAGFQETQYF
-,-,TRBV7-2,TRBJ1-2,TGTGCCAGCAGCTTAAGTCCAGGGTTCTATGGCTACACCTTC,CASSLSPGFYGYTF
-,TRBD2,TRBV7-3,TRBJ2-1,TGTGCCAGCAGCTTAGCGGGAGCCTACAATGAGCAGTTCTTC,CASSLAGAYNEQFF
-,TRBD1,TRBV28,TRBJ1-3,TGTGCCAGCACCTTGACAGGGGGCTCATCTGGAAACACCATATATTTT,CASTLTGGSSGNTIYF
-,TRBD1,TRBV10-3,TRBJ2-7,TGTGCGGGTGGACAGGGGGCGCGGGAGCAGTACTTC,CAGGQGAREQYF
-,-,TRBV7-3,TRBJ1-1,TGTGCCAGCAGCTTAACCGGGAACACTGAAGCTTTCTTT,CASSLTGNTEAFF
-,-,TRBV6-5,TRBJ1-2,TGTGCCAGCAGTTCCCTAGGTCGGGGGGTTGGCTACACCTTC,CASSSLGRGVGYTF
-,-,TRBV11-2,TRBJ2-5,TGTGCCAGCAGCTTAGTGGGGGGCAGACAAGAGACCCAGTACTTC,CASSLVGGRQETQYF
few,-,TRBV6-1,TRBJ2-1,TGTGCCAGCAGTGTCAGACTAGACAGTGAGCAGTTCTTC,CASSVRLDSEQFF
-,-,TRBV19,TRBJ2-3,TGTGCCAGTAGTTTCGGAGTAATTACAGATACGCAGTATTTT,CASSFGVITDTQYF
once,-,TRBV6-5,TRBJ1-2,TGTGCCAGCAGTTACTCTCTCATGTCCCTTGGCTACACCTTC,CASSYSLMSLGYTF
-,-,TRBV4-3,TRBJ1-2,TGCGCCAGCAGCCCTACCGTTGAGGGCGGGGGGTATGGCTACACCTTC,CASSPTVEGGGYGYTF